This TCR beta chain came from a study of T-cell reconstitution after alpha-beta-depleted transplantation in children (dated by TCRdb to about 2016). Broadly, across the study: Using TCR repertoire profiling, the study quantitatively followed how T-cell immune reconstitution unfolded in children after TCRalphabeta/CD19-depleted allogeneic hematopoietic cell transplantation. Overall study results and their limits: Over the following months the frequencies of hyperexpanded clones went down, and after one year T-cell counts and TCRbeta diversity were mostly credited to newly produced T cells. About two months after transplant, the apparently early recovery of alphabetaT-cell counts reportedly depended on just several hundred clones that had expanded rapidly and came from non-depleted graft cells. The high TCRbeta diversity at day 60 in some patients was ascribed to recipient T cells and intrathymic progenitors that had survived conditioning.

The treatment or condition label for this specimen denotes: allogeneic hematopoietic cell transplantation with graft depleted of TCRalphabeta T cells and CD19 B cells. TCRalphabeta/CD19-depleted allogeneic hematopoietic cell grafts were given to the transplant recipients, all of whom were children. V is reduced by 5 bases and J by 4 bases, leaving a spacing of 9 bases between them. Inclusive of the bounding cysteine and phenylalanine, the CDR3 is 13 residues long. Only the CDR3 portion is preserved as DNA: 39 bases, with reading frame beginning at the first base. This clonotype has only a few counts. What antigen it recognizes has not been identified. No much larger clonotype is one base removed from it; base qualities were not supplied. The library was made by PCR. Sequencing was carried out with an Illumina HiSeq 2500. TCR library preparation used molecular barcoding, with unique molecular identifiers applied to normalize quantification of the TCRbeta repertoire. TCRdb reanalyzed the raw reads on its own, using fastp at Q25 for trimming and MiXCR for clone calling, and kept in-frame beta chains. Each entry merges the rows of one CDR3 protein and shows their most common DNA and genes. This sample lists 580,000 or so distinct CDR3 sequences; 23% were detected once. The ten largest clones represent roughly 13% of the sample.

Rearrangement joined TRBV12-3 or TRBV12-4 to TRBJ1-3, with an unclear D gene assignment. Material: PBMCs, mostly from graft donor cells, obtained 360 days after TCRalphabeta/CD19-depleted stem cell transplant. The sequence came from a boy in the first two years of life who had a stem cell transplant for acute myeloid leukemia, so the T cells may come from the graft donor. The CDR3 reads CASSRSGGNTIYF. In nucleotide form, the sequence is TGTGCCAGCAGTCGAAGTGGGGGAAACACCATATATTTT.